This T cell receptor beta chain comes out of a study of blood T cells in healthy people across ages. Primed by a sample-barcoded 5' primer and a J-beta primer mix, a second PCR proceeded for 7 to 11 cycles. TCRdb used MiXCR to reprocess the 5' RACE reads, holding one entry per CDR3 protein. The profile shows about 1.8 million distinct CDR3 sequences, around 50% of them singletons. In its sample, this clonotype was seen a few times. Its antigen is as yet unknown. Study-wide points: Greater diversity and more naive CD4+ cells were seen in long-lived donors than in aged donors.

Germline V gene sequence: CDR1 DFQATT, CDR2 SNEGSKA (reference sequence). There are 15 residues in the CDR3. The V gene end was trimmed by 0 bases and the J gene end by 0 bases; junction bases not matched to a gene: 5. The source of this sequence is a woman between 40 and 55 years old in good health. V usage is TRBV20-1 and J usage is TRBJ2-7; 7 positions agree with TRBD1. Sequencing input: blood. CDR3 DNA: TGCAGTGCTAGAGAACCCGGGACAGACTCCTACGAGCAGTACTTC. This encodes CSAREPGTDSYEQYF.